The present TCR beta chain was sequenced within a study of blood T cell repertoires in COVID-19 (dated by TCRdb to the early 2020s). In the study overall: Samples covering the acute and convalescent phases of COVID-19 were provided by collaborators in the United States, Italy and Spain. The repertoires were released in a freely available public database intended as a resource for research on the immune response to SARS-CoV-2. Where HLA class I and class II types were available, the types were taken from metadata supplied by the sample provider, not from assay-based typing. A de-identified subject ID, COVID-19 status, age in years and sex were almost always included in the sample metadata. Subjects who had been exposed to COVID-19, were actively infected with it, or had recovered from it provided the deeply sampled blood TCRbeta repertoires that made up the dataset. The material from the prospective study consisted of cDNA or gDNA derived from T cells, B-cell-depleted T cells, or PBMCs. Samples were obtained from the ongoing ImmuneRACE study (first 160 participants) and from about 1,300 subjects provided by 6 global collaborators. Results and caveats for the whole study, not just this receptor: Clinical and demographic metadata were provided uncurated, with the amount varying by source and participant.

The immunoSEQ Assay, a bias-controlled multiplex PCR, was used to amplify TCRbeta CDR3 regions from genomic DNA. In the original analysis: The number of nucleated cells in each sample was estimated from the amplification of reference gene primers within the assay. To quantify the absolute abundance of each unique TCRbeta CDR3 rearrangement, sequence reads were collapsed and filtered. For each sample, productive Simpson clonality was calculated as the square root of Simpson's diversity index across productive rearrangements. TCRdb's version of the immuneACCESS table is confined to in-frame rearrangements and falls short of the full clone set. An unresolved V gene accounts for under half of the shortfall where checked; the remainder is of unknown origin. From that table come the V and J calls and clone size; the DNA was used to work out D and trimming. The table for this sample lists roughly 140,000 clones; 65% to 85% of them were counted only once. The top ten hold roughly 5.7% of the sample.

This clone was detected only a few times. It lacks a known antigen. No base qualities exist here, and no much larger clone lies one base off it. In the prospective study, participants were roughly 18 to 90 years old, resided in approximately 25 geographic areas of the United States, and were enrolled through a virtual design. To assign participants to cohorts, the prospective study relied on clinical history that participants themselves reported in a screening survey and a study questionnaire. Exposed participants had been in contact with someone with a PCR-confirmed or clinician-diagnosed COVID-19 case within 2 weeks of study entry. Mobile phlebotomists in the prospective study collected whole blood, serum and a nasopharyngeal or oropharyngeal swab from every participant. Prospective study participants could optionally give additional blood draws and questionnaires over an approximately two-month period. Before DNA extraction, blood samples from the prospective study were shipped at room temperature or frozen.

V is cut back by 8 bases and J by 7 bases, with 13 bases in the junction unmatched. CDR1 SNHLY and CDR2 FYNNEI are derived from the germline V gene. The CDR3 has 14 amino acids, counting the end cysteine and phenylalanine. Only CDR3 DNA remains: 42 bases, in frame from the first base. The clonotype originates from a woman aged 45 to 65 who had been exposed to COVID-19. Sequencing input: PBMCs or T cells enriched from blood (not recorded which). The chain is encoded by TRBV2 joined to TRBJ1-2, with 7 bases matching TRBD1. The CDR3 reads as follows: CASRGTDRAAGYTF. The sequence in DNA is TGTGCCAGCCGTGGTACCGACAGGGCAGCTGGCTACACCTTC.